This T cell receptor (beta chain) was profiled in a study of shared clonotypes between healthy human individuals. Trimming stripped 7 bases from V and 3 bases from J, with 20 bases between. This CDR3 is built from 17 residues. General study results and limits: Despite large depth, sorted-subset datasets appeared incompletely sequenced. Around 5.3% of naive CD4 clonotypes were shared across four donors.

The authors combined CD45RO+ cells with CCR7-negative CD45RA+ TemRA cells as CD8 memory. Note on this clone: Its antigen is not identified.

Using immunoSEQ multiplex PCR, the repertoire was profiled, and TCRdb retains in-frame clones only, with some absent. The sample shows a few hundred thousand clones, 96% of them seen only once. This TCR came from a man younger than 40 in good health. The sequencing input was memory CD8+ T cells sorted from blood. Subset specified: CD45RO+ cells pooled with CCR7-negative TemRA cells. This rearrangement joins TRBV5-3 to TRBJ2-6; D unclear. TRBV5-3 is given ORF status, its function remaining uncertain. The chain's CDR3 is CARFSSPVRFGANVLTF. Here the CDR3 DNA reads TGTGCCAGATTTTCATCTCCCGTCAGGTTTGGGGCCAACGTCCTGACTTTC.